This T cell receptor beta chain was retrieved from a study of early T cells in non-severe SARS-CoV-2 infection. Study-level results: Anti-spike CD8 responses were favored in VDJdb matching, and private and CD4 specificities were missed.

TCRdb reanalysed the 5' RACE reads using MiXCR and keeps one entry per CDR3 protein. The sample carries roughly 58,000 distinct CDR3 sequences, approximately 13% recorded once. V lost 2 bases to trimming and J lost 5 bases, with 16 bases between them. This CDR3 contains 16 residues. This clonotype was counted ten times or more. The antigen is unknown. The chain carries TRBV12-3 or TRBV12-4 and TRBJ1-5; no clear D gene. The source of this sequence is an adult who was a healthcare worker with PCR-confirmed SARS-CoV-2 infection or an uninfected control (not recorded which). Sequences were obtained from whole blood. The CDR3 spells CASSLRFPGAHQPQHF. CDR3 nucleotide sequence: TGTGCCAGCAGTTTAAGGTTTCCAGGCGCTCATCAGCCCCAGCATTTT.